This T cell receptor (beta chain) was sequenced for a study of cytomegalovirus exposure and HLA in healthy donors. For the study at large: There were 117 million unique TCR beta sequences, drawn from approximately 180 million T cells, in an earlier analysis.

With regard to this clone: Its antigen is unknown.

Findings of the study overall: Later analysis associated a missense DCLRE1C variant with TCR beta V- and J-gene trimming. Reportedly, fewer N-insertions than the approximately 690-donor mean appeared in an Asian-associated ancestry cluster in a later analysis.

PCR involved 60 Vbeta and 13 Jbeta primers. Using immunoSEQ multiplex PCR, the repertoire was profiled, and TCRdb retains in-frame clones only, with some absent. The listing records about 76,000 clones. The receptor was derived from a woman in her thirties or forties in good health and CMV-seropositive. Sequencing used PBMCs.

The CDR3 here is CASRLNRGEAFF. The CDR3 DNA follows: TGCGCCAGCAGGCTTAACAGGGGTGAAGCTTTCTTT. The chain couples TRBV4-3 to TRBJ1-1; TRBD1 matches at 7 bases. Germline loops: CDR1 LGHNA, CDR2 YSLEER. The CDR3 has 12 amino acids. V shed 6 bases and J 7 bases; nucleotides not matched to a gene: 5.